This TCR beta chain was identified in a study of blood T cell repertoires in COVID-19. Original processing methods: Reference gene primer amplification gave nucleated cell count estimates. Profiling relied on immunoSEQ multiplex PCR, and the TCRdb table lists in-frame clones only, not all of them. The D gene and trimming were derived from the DNA, and the V and J assignments and clone size from that table. The sample lists 310,000 or so clones, around 86% occurring once. CDR1 is SQVTM, CDR2 ANQGSEA, per germline. This CDR3 has 12 amino acids. The source of this sequence is a young woman who had recovered from COVID-19. Material for sequencing was PBMCs or T cells enriched from blood (not recorded which). The rearrangement links TRBV29-1 to TRBJ2-1; 8 bases are a match to TRBD1. This chain's CDR3 is CNGQGNYNEQFF. The CDR3 bases are TGCAACGGACAGGGAAACTACAATGAGCAGTTCTTC.